The 26 T cell receptor beta chains reported below all come from one sample, sequenced in a study of graft-versus-host responses after intestinal transplantation. Some clones are missing from TCRdb's copy, which holds only in-frame ones; the method was immunoSEQ multiplex PCR. The sample gives about 85,000 clones, about 91% of which show up once; 7.6% is in the top ten. These receptors' antigens are unknown. The sequencing here drew on unstimulated CD8+ T cells sorted from spleen or lymph node cells, taken before transplant. Receptors were obtained from a human donor who was the organ donor for an intestinal transplant.

The J gene is TRBJ1-2, the V gene TRBV19; D ambiguous. V lost 2 bases to trimming and J lost 4 bases, with 8 bases between them. Germline V gene data show CDR1 as LNHDA and CDR2 as SQIVND (reference sequence). The length of the CDR3 is 13 residues. CDR3 sequence: CASSILAGYGYTF. CDR3 in DNA: TGTGCCAGTAGTATATTGGCGGGCTATGGCTACACCTTC.

In nucleotides, the CDR3 is TGTGCCACGAGCCGGGACAATAATGAAAAACTGTTTTTT. Its protein is CATSRDNNEKLFF. The chain couples TRBV15 to TRBJ1-4; the D gene is possibly TRBD1 (6 bases). The CDR3 totals 13 residues. Germline lookup yields CDR1 LNHNV and CDR2 YYDKDF (reference sequence). Deletions cut 9 bases from V and 4 bases from J, with 12 bases between.

The gene calls are TRBV30 and TRBJ2-3; possibly TRBD2 for D (6 bases). Trimming cost V 0 bases and J 5 bases, with 12 bases left between them. CDR1 GTSNPN and CDR2 SVGIG come from the germline V gene (reference sequence). The CDR3 sequence is 14 residues long. The CDR3 protein is CAWSVAGIGDTQYF. The CDR3 coding sequence is TGTGCCTGGAGTGTTGCGGGGATAGGAGATACGCAGTATTTT.

The V gene is TRBV19, the J gene TRBJ2-2; TRBD1 matches 8 bases. Losses at the gene ends were 9 bases for V and 4 bases for J; bases not matched to a gene: 7. This CDR3 contains 14 residues. Germline lookup yields CDR1 LNHDA and CDR2 SQIVND (reference sequence). The CDR3 sequence is CASGQGWGTGELFF. The CDR3 nucleotides read TGTGCCAGCGGACAGGGATGGGGCACCGGGGAGCTGTTTTTT.

The chain has TRBV19 and TRBJ2-5; 8 bases fit TRBD2. CDR3 length: 14 residues. Germline loops: CDR1 LNHDA, CDR2 SQIVND (reference sequence). Trimming removed 5 bases from V and 4 bases from J; junction bases left unmatched: 6. CDR3 coding DNA: TGTGCCAGTAGTCGGGAGGGGGGATTAGAGACCCAGTACTTC. This sequence encodes CASSREGGLETQYF.

This chain joins TRBV6-5 and TRBJ2-6, with D hard to call. The germline gives CDR1 MNHEY, CDR2 SVGAGI. Trimming took 3 bases from V and 2 from J, leaving 11 bases between them. The CDR3 has 16 residues. CDR3: CASSYQRVTGANVLTF. CDR3 DNA: TGTGCCAGCAGTTATCAGCGCGTGACTGGGGCCAACGTCCTGACTTTC.

The gene calls are TRBV6-1 and TRBJ1-2; no definite D call. V was pared by 2 bases and J by 4 bases, with 8 bases between. The CDR3 is 13 amino acids. Looked up from germline, CDR1 is MNHNS and CDR2 is SASEGT. This CDR3 reads CASSERTPYGYTF. In DNA form, the CDR3 reads TGTGCCAGCAGTGAAAGAACCCCCTATGGCTACACCTTC.

On this clone itself: Other DNA sequences in this specimen translate into the identical CDR3. The chain combines TRBV4-1 with TRBJ2-7; tentative D call: TRBD1 (5 bases). The CDR3 contains 13 residues. Between the trimmed V and J ends, which lost 1 base and 2 bases, there was a span of 6 bases. The germline gives CDR1 MGHRA, CDR2 YSYEKL. In nucleotides, the CDR3 is TGCGCCAGCAGCCAAGGCAGGGCCTACGAGCAGTACTTC. Amino acid sequence: CASSQGRAYEQYF.

V usage is TRBV4-1 and J usage is TRBJ2-7; D gene unclear. Trimming took 0 bases from V and 2 from J, leaving 11 bases between them. This CDR3 is built from 15 residues. Germline assignment: CDR1 MGHRA and CDR2 YSYEKL. This chain's CDR3 is CASSQETGGAYEQYF. DNA for the CDR3: TGCGCCAGCAGCCAAGAAACGGGCGGAGCCTACGAGCAGTACTTC.

The chain combines TRBV7-7 with TRBJ2-7; D is uncertain. In germline, CDR1 is SSHAT, CDR2 FNYEAQ (reference sequence). The CDR3 contains 13 residues. The V end lost 1 base, the J end lost 4 bases, and 8 bases lay between the germline ends. The CDR3 nucleotides read TGTGCCAGCAGCTTAGAATTGAGGTACGAGCAGTACTTC. Its translation is CASSLELRYEQYF.

This clone occurred once. The J gene is TRBJ1-4, the V gene TRBV6-5; TRBD1 might be the D (6 bases). V shed 6 bases and J shed 8 bases, with 13 bases lying between them. The germline V gene has CDR1 MNHEY and CDR2 SVGAGI. The CDR3 has 13 residues. The CDR3 loop is CASRQGSDEKLFF. CDR3 bases: TGTGCCAGCAGGCAGGGGTCGGACGAAAAACTGTTTTTT.

The rearrangement uses TRBV5-1 and TRBJ2-2; 10 bases fit TRBD2. Germline V CDR1 and CDR2: SGHRS, YFSETQ. The ends lost 4 bases at V and 2 bases at J; junction bases unmatched: 5. The CDR3 spans 16 residues. The CDR3 nucleotides read TGCGCCAGCAGCCTAACTAGCGGGGAAAACACCGGGGAGCTGTTTTTT. Protein sequence: CASSLTSGENTGELFF.

The rearrangement links TRBV4-2 to TRBJ2-3, with 8 bases lining up with TRBD1. Germline V gene data show CDR1 as LGHNA and CDR2 as YNFKEQ. The CDR3 contains 15 residues. V dropped 0 bases and J dropped 4; count of bases not matched to a gene: 3. The CDR3: CASSQEATGADTQYF. Here the CDR3 DNA reads TGTGCCAGCAGCCAAGAGGCGACAGGGGCAGATACGCAGTATTTT.

V usage is TRBV6-1 and J usage is TRBJ2-7; 9 nucleotides line up with TRBD1. V lost 6 bases and J lost 3; bases outside the gene matches: 6. The CDR3 has 14 amino acids. Germline lookup yields CDR1 MNHNS and CDR2 SASEGT. The DNA for the CDR3 is TGTGCCAGCAGATGGACAGGGGTCCACTACGAGCAGTACTTC. Translated, it gives CASRWTGVHYEQYF.

Worth noting for this clone: A read error may account for a junction end that differs from germline. The gene calls are TRBV13 and TRBJ2-7, with a tentative D call TRBD1 (6 bases). CDR1 PRHDT and CDR2 FYEKMQ come from the germline V gene (reference sequence). The CDR3 has 15 amino acids. This CDR3 is CVSSPRQDSSYEQYF. DNA for the CDR3: TGTGTCAGCAGCCCCCGGCAGGACAGCTCCTACGAGCAGTACTTC.

This clone was seen just once. This chain joins TRBV29-1 and TRBJ2-1, with 7 bases fitting TRBD1. J was trimmed by 2 bases and V by 5 bases; bases with no gene match: 6. The CDR3 extends over 14 amino acids. Germline CDR1 is SQVTM and CDR2 is ANQGSEA. The CDR3 here is CSVSQGVPYNEQFF. CDR3 DNA: TGCAGCGTTTCCCAGGGGGTCCCCTACAATGAGCAGTTCTTC.

The rearrangement uses TRBV7-2 and TRBJ1-1, with TRBD1 matching over 7 bases. The CDR3 has 15 amino acids. Germline CDR1 is SGHTA and CDR2 is FQGNSA. V lost 5 bases to trimming and J lost 0 bases; unmatched junction nucleotides: 6. CDR3 sequence reads: CASSHMGQMNTEAFF. The CDR3 DNA is TGTGCCAGCAGCCATATGGGACAGATGAACACTGAAGCTTTCTTT. The full variable domain, in which reference TRBV7-2 and TRBJ1-1 provide the parts outside the CDR3, is GAGVSQSPSNKVTEKGKDVELRCDPISGHTALYWYRQSLGQGLEFLIYFQGNSAPDKSGLPSDRFSAERTGGSVSTLTIQRTQQEDSAVYLCASSHMGQMNTEAFFGQGTRLTVV.

The chain joins TRBV11-2 to TRBJ2-3; TRBD2 matches 16 bases. The germline gives CDR1 SGHAT, CDR2 FQNNGV. This CDR3 region has 18 residues. After removal of 7 bases from V and 3 bases from J, the junction contained 10 bases not matched to a gene. The CDR3 nucleotides are TGTGCCAGCAAACCCTCGGGACTAGCGGGAGGGCCTACAGATACGCAGTATTTT. Protein product: CASKPSGLAGGPTDTQYF.

This rearrangement joins TRBV2 to TRBJ1-6; 9 positions agree with TRBD1. The junction had 18 bases not matched to a gene; V was cut back by 6 bases and J by 3 bases. CDR1 is SNHLY and CDR2 is FYNNEI in the germline V gene. The length of the CDR3 is 20 residues. This chain's CDR3 is CASSGRTHRGTGYYNSPLHF. The CDR3 bases are TGTGCCAGCAGCGGTCGGACACACCGGGGGACAGGGTACTATAATTCACCCCTCCACTTT.

The V call is TRBV5-1, the J call TRBJ2-1, with D possibly being TRBD2 (5 bases). Trimming removed 4 bases at V and 4 bases at J, with 15 bases between. The CDR3 has 15 amino acids. Germline CDR1 SGHRS, CDR2 YFSETQ. CDR3 sequence: CASSLPTGKYNEQFF. The CDR3 DNA reads TGCGCCAGCAGCCTACCGACGGGGAAATACAATGAGCAGTTCTTC. Based on the CDR3 plus reference TRBV5-1 and TRBJ2-1, the full variable domain is KAGVTQTPRYLIKTRGQQVTLSCSPISGHRSVSWYQQTPGQGLQFLFEYFSETQRNKGNFPGRFSGRQFSNSRSEMNVSTLELGDSALYLCASSLPTGKYNEQFFGPGTRLTVL.

This clone was seen a single time. The chain carries TRBV10-2 and TRBJ2-2, with TRBD2 matching 7 bases. Germline V gene data show CDR1 as WSHSY and CDR2 as SAAADI. V shed 1 base and J 7 bases; nucleotides not matched to a gene: 9. The CDR3 runs 16 residues. DNA of the CDR3: TGCGCCAGCAGTGAGTTGGTACTAGCGTTGGACGGGGAGCTGTTTTTT. This codes for CASSELVLALDGELFF.

The chain is built from TRBV6-1 and TRBJ2-2; D gene uncertain. The CDR3 contains 11 residues. CDR1 is MNHNS, CDR2 SASEGT, per germline. V lost 7 bases and J lost 5, with 5 bases in between. The CDR3 protein is CASNPTGELFF. The CDR3 DNA follows: TGTGCCAGCAACCCGACCGGGGAGCTGTTTTTT.

The rearrangement uses TRBV9 and TRBJ1-4; D is unresolved. The CDR3 has 16 residues. Trimming removed 0 bases at V and 0 bases at J, with 9 bases between. Germline-derived CDR1 and CDR2 are SGDLS and YYNGEE. The CDR3 sequence: CASSVEISTTNEKLFF. The CDR3 nucleotides read TGTGCCAGCAGCGTAGAGATCAGTACAACTAATGAAAAACTGTTTTTT. The full variable domain, completed using reference TRBV9 and TRBJ1-4, is DSGVTQTPKHLITATGQRVTLRCSPRSGDLSVYWYQQSLDQGLQFLIQYYNGEERAKGNILERFSAQQFPDLHSELNLSSLELGDSALYFCASSVEISTTNEKLFFGSGTQLSVL.

The chain joins TRBV5-5 to TRBJ1-1, with D maybe TRBD1 (5 bases). V was clipped by 4 bases and J by 5 bases, with 6 bases between them. The germline CDR1 and CDR2 sequences are SGHKS and YYEKEE (reference sequence). The CDR3 has 11 residues. CDR3 amino acids: CASSGTTEAFF. The CDR3, as DNA: TGTGCCAGCAGCGGGACGACTGAAGCTTTCTTT.

The chain uses TRBV21-1 and TRBJ2-1; whether TRBD2, the table's D call, matches the DNA was not checked. TRBV21-1 constitutes a pseudogene. This CDR3 spans 15 amino acids. CDR3 DNA: TGTGCCAGCAGCATCAAGGCGGTGGCAATGGATGAGCAGTTCTTC. Translating gives CASSIKAVAMDEQFF.

This clone is a singleton in its sample. V is TRBV19 and J is TRBJ1-5; D is undetermined. Trimming took 1 base from V and 5 from J, leaving 9 bases between them. The CDR3 sequence is 14 residues long. The germline V gene has CDR1 LNHDA and CDR2 SQIVND (reference sequence). The CDR3, as DNA: TGTGCCAGTAGTATAGGCGCAGGCTATCAGCCCCAGCATTTT. Its translation: CASSIGAGYQPQHF.